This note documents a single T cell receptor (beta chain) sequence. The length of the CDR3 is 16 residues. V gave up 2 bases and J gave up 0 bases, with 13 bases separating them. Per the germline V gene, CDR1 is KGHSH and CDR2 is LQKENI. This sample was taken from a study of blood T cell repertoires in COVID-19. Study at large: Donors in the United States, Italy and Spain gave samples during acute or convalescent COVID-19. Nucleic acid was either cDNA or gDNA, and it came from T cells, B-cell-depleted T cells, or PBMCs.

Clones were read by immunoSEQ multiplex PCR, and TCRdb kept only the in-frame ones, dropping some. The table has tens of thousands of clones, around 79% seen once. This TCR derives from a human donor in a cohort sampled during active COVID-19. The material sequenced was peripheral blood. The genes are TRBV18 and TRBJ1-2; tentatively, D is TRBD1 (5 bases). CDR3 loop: CASSPSAGTPNYGYTF. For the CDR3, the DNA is TGTGCCAGCTCACCATCTGCAGGGACTCCTAACTATGGCTACACCTTC.